This T cell receptor beta chain was sequenced for a study of blood T cell repertoires in COVID-19. The overall study: From the United States, Italy and Spain came samples of acute and convalescent COVID-19. PBMCs, B-cell-depleted T cells, or T cells provided the cDNA or gDNA that made up the material.

CDR1 and CDR2 (germline): MNHEY, SMNVEV (reference sequence). This CDR3 is 16 amino acids long. V lost 0 bases to trimming and J lost 2 bases; unmatched junction nucleotides: 4. In the authors' workflow: From reference gene primer amplification, estimates of nucleated cell counts were derived. Some clones are missing from TCRdb's copy, which holds only in-frame ones; the method was immunoSEQ multiplex PCR. That table supplies the V and J calls and clone size; D and trimming were determined from the DNA. Of 150,000 to 200,000 clones in the sample, 84% were seen once. The TCR comes from a man aged 40-49 years who had recovered from COVID-19. The V and J genes are TRBV27 and TRBJ1-5; 7 bases are a match to TRBD1. Sequencing input: peripheral blood. CDR3 sequence reads: CASSLSGRGGNQPQHF. As DNA, the CDR3 is TGTGCCAGCAGTTTATCCGGCAGGGGGGGCAATCAGCCCCAGCATTTT.